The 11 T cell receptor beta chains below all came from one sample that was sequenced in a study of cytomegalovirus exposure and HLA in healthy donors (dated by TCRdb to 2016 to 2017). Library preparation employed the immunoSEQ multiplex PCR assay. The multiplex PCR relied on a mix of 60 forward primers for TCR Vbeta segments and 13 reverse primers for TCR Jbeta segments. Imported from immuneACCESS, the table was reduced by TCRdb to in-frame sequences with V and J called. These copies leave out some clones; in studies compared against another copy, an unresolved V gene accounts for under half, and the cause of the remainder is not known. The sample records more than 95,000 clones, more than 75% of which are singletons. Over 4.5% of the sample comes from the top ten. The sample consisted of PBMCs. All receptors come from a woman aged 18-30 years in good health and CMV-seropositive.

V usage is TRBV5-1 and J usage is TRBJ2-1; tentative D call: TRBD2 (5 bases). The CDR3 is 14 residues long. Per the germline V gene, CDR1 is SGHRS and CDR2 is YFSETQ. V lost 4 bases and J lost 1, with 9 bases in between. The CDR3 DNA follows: TGCGCCAGCAGCCCCGGGATTTCCTACAATGAGCAGTTCTTC. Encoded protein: CASSPGISYNEQFF.

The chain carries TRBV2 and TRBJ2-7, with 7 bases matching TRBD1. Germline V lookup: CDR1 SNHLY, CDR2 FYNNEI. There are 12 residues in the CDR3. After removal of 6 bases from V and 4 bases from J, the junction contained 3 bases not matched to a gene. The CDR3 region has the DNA TGTGCCAGCAGCGAACAGGGGTACGAGCAGTACTTC. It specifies CASSEQGYEQYF.

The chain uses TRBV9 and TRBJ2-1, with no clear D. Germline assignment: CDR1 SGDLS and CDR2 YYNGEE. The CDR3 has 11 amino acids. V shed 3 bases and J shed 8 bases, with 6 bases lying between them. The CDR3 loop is CASSGLHEQFF. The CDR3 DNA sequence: TGTGCCAGCAGCGGACTCCATGAGCAGTTCTTC.

CDR3 loop: CASSPTGPNQPQHF. CDR3 nucleotides: TGTGCCAGCTCACCCACAGGACCCAATCAGCCCCAGCATTTT. This sequence joins TRBV18 and TRBJ1-5; D may be TRBD1 (5 bases). Deletions cut 3 bases from V and 3 bases from J, with 9 bases between. The CDR3 is 14 amino acids. Germline V lookup: CDR1 KGHSH, CDR2 LQKENI.

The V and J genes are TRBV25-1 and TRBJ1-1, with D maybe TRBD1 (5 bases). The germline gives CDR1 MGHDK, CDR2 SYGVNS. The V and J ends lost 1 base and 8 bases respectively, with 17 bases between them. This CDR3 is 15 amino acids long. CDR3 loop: CASSEFRQVGGEAFF. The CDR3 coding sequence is TGTGCCAGCAGTGAATTCCGGCAGGTCGGGGGGGAAGCTTTCTTT.

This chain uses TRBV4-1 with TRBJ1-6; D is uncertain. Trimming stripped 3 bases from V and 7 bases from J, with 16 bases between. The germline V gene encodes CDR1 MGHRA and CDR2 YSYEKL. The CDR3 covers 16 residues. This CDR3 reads CASSHGMGRANSPLHF. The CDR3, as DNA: TGCGCCAGCAGCCACGGTATGGGCCGCGCGAATTCACCCCTCCACTTT.

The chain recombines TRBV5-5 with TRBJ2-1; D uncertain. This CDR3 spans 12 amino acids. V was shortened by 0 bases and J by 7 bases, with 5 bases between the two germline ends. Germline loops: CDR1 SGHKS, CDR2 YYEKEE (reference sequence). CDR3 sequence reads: CASSLDTNEQFF. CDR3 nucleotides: TGTGCCAGCAGCTTGGATACAAATGAGCAGTTCTTC.

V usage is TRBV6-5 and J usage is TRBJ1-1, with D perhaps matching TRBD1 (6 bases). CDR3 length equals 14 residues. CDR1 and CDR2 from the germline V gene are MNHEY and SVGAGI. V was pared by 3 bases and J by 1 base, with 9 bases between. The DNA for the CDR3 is TGTGCCAGCAGTTATCTCAGGGGGAACACTGAAGCTTTCTTT. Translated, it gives CASSYLRGNTEAFF.

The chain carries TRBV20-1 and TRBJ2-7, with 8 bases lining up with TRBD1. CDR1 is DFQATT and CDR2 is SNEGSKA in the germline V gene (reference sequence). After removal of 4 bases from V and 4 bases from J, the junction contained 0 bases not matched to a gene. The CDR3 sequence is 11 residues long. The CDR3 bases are TGCAGTGCTAACAGGGGGTACGAGCAGTACTTC. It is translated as CSANRGYEQYF.

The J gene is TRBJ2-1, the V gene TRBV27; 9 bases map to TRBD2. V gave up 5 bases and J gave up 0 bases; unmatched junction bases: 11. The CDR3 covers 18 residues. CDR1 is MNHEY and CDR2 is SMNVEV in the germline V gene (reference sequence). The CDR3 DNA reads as TGTGCCAGCAGTCTAACGGCTAGCGGGATCATCTCCTACAATGAGCAGTTCTTC. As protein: CASSLTASGIISYNEQFF.

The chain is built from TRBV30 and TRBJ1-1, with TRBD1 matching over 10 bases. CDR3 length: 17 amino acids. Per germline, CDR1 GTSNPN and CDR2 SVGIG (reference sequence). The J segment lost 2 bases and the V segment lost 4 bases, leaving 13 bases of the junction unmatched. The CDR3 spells CAWNRDRGTSENTEAFF. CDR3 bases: TGTGCCTGGAATCGGGACAGGGGCACGTCGGAAAACACTGAAGCTTTCTTT.